Shown below are 10 T cell receptor beta chains from a single sample sequenced in a study of a mutant IDH1 vaccine in newly diagnosed glioma. The time point denotes: week 5, during vaccination. Each dose of the vaccine consisted of 300 ug of mutant IDH1 20-mer peptide, with topical imiquimod. The antigens these receptors bind are not known. Here immunoSEQ multiplex PCR was the method, and the copy in TCRdb shows in-frame clones only, minus some. The table lists about 50,000 clones, about 77% of them singletons, with around 5.2% in the top ten. The starting material was PBMCs, obtained from a glioma patient whose treatment included an IDH1 peptide vaccine. The receptors were gathered from a man between 45 and 60 years old with glioma.

In this sample, this clone turned up a few times. The V gene is TRBV6-5, the J gene TRBJ1-2, with D hard to call. The germline CDR1 and CDR2 sequences are MNHEY and SVGAGI. Trimming took off 2 bases at V and 0 bases at J, with 7 bases between the two ends. CDR3 length: 14 residues. The CDR3 sequence: CASSYDGTNYGYTF. In DNA form, the CDR3 reads TGTGCCAGCAGTTACGACGGAACTAACTATGGCTACACCTTC.

This clone was picked up a small number of times. The chain links TRBV7-9 to TRBJ1-1, with TRBD1 matching 12 bases. This CDR3 contains 16 residues. Trimming at V came to 4 bases and at J to 4 bases, leaving 7 bases not matched to a gene. Germline V gene lookup returns CDR1 SEHNR and CDR2 FQNEAQ (reference sequence). The CDR3 DNA is TGTGCCAGCAGCTCGACGGGACAGGGGGCAGCCACTGAAGCTTTCTTT. This sequence encodes CASSSTGQGAATEAFF.

The chain carries TRBV7-6 and TRBJ2-3, with D perhaps matching TRBD2 (5 bases). This CDR3 has 15 residues. Germline lookup yields CDR1 SGHVS and CDR2 FNYEAQ. V gave up 1 base and J gave up 3 bases, with 11 bases separating them. CDR3 residues: CASSLGPTRTDTQYF. For the CDR3, the DNA is TGTGCCAGCAGCTTAGGGCCCACTAGGACAGATACGCAGTATTTT.

The V and J genes are TRBV7-6 and TRBJ2-5; no clear D gene. This CDR3 is 13 amino acids long. The V gene lost 3 bases and the J gene lost 4 bases, with 9 bases spanning the gap. Germline assignment: CDR1 SGHVS and CDR2 FNYEAQ. The CDR3 sequence: CASSFSAPETQYF. As DNA, the CDR3 is TGTGCCAGCAGCTTCTCGGCCCCAGAGACCCAGTACTTC. Full variable domain (missing parts from reference TRBV7-6 and TRBJ2-5): GAGVSQSPRYKVTKRGQDVALRCDPISGHVSLYWYRQALGQGPEFLTYFNYEAQQDKSGLPNDRFSAERPEGSISTLTIQRTEQRDSAMYRCASSFSAPETQYFGPGTRLLVL.

This clone has only one observation. This chain uses TRBV6-1 with TRBJ2-1; 13 bases match TRBD2. The CDR3 length is 14 residues. The germline CDR1 and CDR2 sequences are MNHNS and SASEGT. Trimming at V came to 6 bases and at J to 6 bases, leaving 2 bases not matched to a gene. CDR3 region: CASRGLAGINEQFF. The CDR3 DNA reads as TGTGCCAGCAGGGGACTAGCGGGGATCAATGAGCAGTTCTTC.

The rearrangement uses TRBV19 and TRBJ2-5; 9 bases agree with TRBD2. Trimming removed 6 bases from V and 5 bases from J; junction bases left unmatched: 7. This CDR3 has 14 amino acids. The germline CDR1 and CDR2 sequences are LNHDA and SQIVND (reference sequence). CDR3 coding DNA: TGTGCCAGTAGAATCGCGGGGGGGTCGGAGACCCAGTACTTC. It codes for CASRIAGGSETQYF.

The chain joins TRBV4-2 to TRBJ1-5; possibly TRBD1 for D (6 bases). V was clipped by 4 bases and J by 1 base, with 11 bases between them. The CDR3 is made up of 15 amino acids. Germline V lookup: CDR1 LGHNA, CDR2 YNFKEQ. The CDR3: CASSRSTGSNQPQHF. The CDR3 DNA reads as TGTGCCAGCAGCCGTTCGACAGGAAGCAATCAGCCCCAGCATTTT.

The CDR3 DNA follows: TGTGCCAGTAGTATCGGAGCTAATGAGCAGTTCTTC. It encodes CASSIGANEQFF. The chain has TRBV19 and TRBJ2-1; no clear D. Germline values: CDR1 LNHDA, CDR2 SQIVND (reference sequence). Deletions cut 3 bases from V and 7 bases from J, with 7 bases between. This CDR3 is 12 amino acids long.

This chain connects TRBV14 to TRBJ2-7; 8 positions match TRBD1. CDR3 size: 15 residues. V was pared by 4 bases and J by 0 bases, with 5 bases of the junction left unmatched. Germline CDR1 SGHDN, CDR2 FVKESK. CDR3 in amino acids: CASSPQGVSSYEQYF. In DNA, the CDR3 is TGTGCCAGCAGCCCACAGGGGGTCAGCTCCTACGAGCAGTACTTC.

The V and J genes are TRBV27 and TRBJ2-3; D is uncertain. Germline lookup yields CDR1 MNHEY and CDR2 SMNVEV (reference sequence). This CDR3 comprises 13 residues. V gave up 7 bases and J gave up 0 bases, with 8 bases separating them. In DNA, the CDR3 is TGTGCCAGCAAATCATCTAGCACAGATACGCAGTATTTT. Protein: CASKSSSTDTQYF.